The 10 T cell receptor beta chains in this list originate from one sample, sequenced in a study of T cell changes during pregnancy in multiple sclerosis. Only in-frame clones appear in the TCRdb table, and some are missing; sequencing was by immunoSEQ multiplex PCR. There are over 70,000 clones in the sample; around 92% occur only once, and less than 3% lies in the top ten. Sequenced here: peripheral blood, sampled in the third trimester of pregnancy. The receptor source for this set is a female donor in good health, enrolled as a control in a pregnancy study.

The V call is TRBV5-1, the J call TRBJ2-5; TRBD1 matches at 9 bases. Trimming took 1 base from V and 5 from J; bases not matched to a gene: 6. Germline CDR1 is SGHRS and CDR2 is YFSETQ. CDR3 length equals 15 residues. The chain's CDR3 is CASSLLGQGGETQYF. CDR3 DNA sequence: TGCGCCAGCAGCTTGTTGGGACAGGGCGGCGAGACCCAGTACTTC.

J is TRBJ2-5 and V is TRBV5-4, with 8 bases matching TRBD2. The CDR3 is made up of 16 amino acids. The V gene end was trimmed by 5 bases and the J gene end by 5 bases; junction bases not matched to a gene: 14. CDR1 and CDR2 (germline): SGHNT, YYREEE (reference sequence). The CDR3, as DNA: TGTGCCAGCAGAACGGGGGGGACACCCGTTTCGGAGACCCAGTACTTC. Translation gives CASRTGGTPVSETQYF.

The V and J genes are TRBV11-2 and TRBJ1-5; 7 nucleotides line up with TRBD1. The CDR3 contains 15 residues. The V and J ends lost 6 bases and 4 bases, in that order; junction bases with no gene match: 9. Germline loops: CDR1 SGHAT, CDR2 FQNNGV. The CDR3 protein is CASRNAGGKNQPQHF. The CDR3, as DNA: TGTGCCAGCAGGAACGCAGGGGGTAAGAATCAGCCCCAGCATTTT.

The CDR3 reads CASSEVSTYEQYF. The DNA of the CDR3 is TGTGCCAGCAGTGAAGTTTCAACCTACGAGCAGTACTTC. V usage is TRBV6-1 and J usage is TRBJ2-7; D is uncertain. The CDR3 sequence is 13 residues long. The ends were cut back, 1 base at V and 2 bases at J, with 6 bases in the middle. Germline CDR1 and CDR2: MNHNS and SASEGT.

The chain combines TRBV28 with TRBJ1-2, with a weak D call TRBD1 (5 bases). Trimming removed 2 bases from V and 4 bases from J, with 20 bases in between. The CDR3 sequence is 17 residues long. Germline V CDR1 and CDR2: MDHEN, SYDVKM. CDR3 loop: CASSLMSRGGRSYGYTF. DNA of the CDR3: TGTGCCAGCAGTTTAATGTCTCGGGGGGGACGGTCCTATGGCTACACCTTC.

This chain connects TRBV29-1 to TRBJ1-2, with a possible D match to TRBD1 (5 bases). Germline V lookup: CDR1 SQVTM, CDR2 ANQGSEA. The CDR3 length is 10 residues. V lost 7 bases and J 6 bases, leaving 9 bases between the germline ends. CDR3 protein: CSAGGDGYTF. In DNA form, the CDR3 reads TGCAGCGCCGGGGGGGATGGCTACACCTTC.

The rearrangement joins TRBV4-3 to TRBJ1-5; no reliable D call. The length of the CDR3 is 14 residues. V dropped 0 bases and J dropped 7 bases, with 10 bases sitting between them. The germline CDR1 and CDR2 sequences are LGHNA and YSLEER. CDR3 coding DNA: TGCGCCAGCAGCCAAGATAATCCGGGGCAGCCCCAGCATTTT. Translated, it gives CASSQDNPGQPQHF.

The V and J genes are TRBV28 and TRBJ1-2; possibly TRBD1 for D (6 bases). The CDR3 totals 13 residues. The V gene lost 6 bases and the J gene lost 1 base, with 9 bases spanning the gap. Germline V gene data show CDR1 as MDHEN and CDR2 as SYDVKM. The CDR3 here is CASSPDSNYGYTF. The CDR3 DNA sequence: TGTGCCAGCAGCCCGGACAGTAACTATGGCTACACCTTC.

The genes are TRBV19 and TRBJ1-2, with D possibly TRBD1 on 6 matching bases. Trimming shortened V by 5 bases and J by 7 bases, and 14 bases separated the two germline ends. Germline values: CDR1 LNHDA, CDR2 SQIVND (reference sequence). CDR3 length equals 13 residues. The CDR3 loop reads CASSGLGASGYTF. The CDR3 DNA sequence: TGTGCCAGTAGTGGACTGGGGGCTAGTGGCTACACCTTC.

This clone is medium-sized by share. This rearrangement joins TRBV6-5 to TRBJ1-6; tentatively, D is TRBD1 (5 bases). Germline values: CDR1 MNHEY, CDR2 SVGAGI. This CDR3 has 14 residues. The V and J ends lost 2 bases and 9 bases respectively, with 11 bases between them. The CDR3 loop is CASSYDSEASPLHF. CDR3 nucleotides: TGTGCCAGCAGTTACGACAGTGAGGCTTCACCCCTCCACTTT.